This is a list of T cell receptor beta chains from one sample in a study of cytomegalovirus exposure and HLA in healthy donors. Assay used: immunoSEQ multiplex PCR; TCRdb lists only in-frame clones, some missing. The data contain approximately 100,000 clones, over 60% of them singletons. Sequenced sample: PBMCs. The receptor source for this set is a human donor in good health. Each CDR3 is given with its conserved first and last residue. Fields, in order: clone size, D gene, V gene, J gene, CDR3 protein, CDR3 DNA. The D gene is left open where the match is weak. Clone size is stated in some rows and not others, as once, few, many or a class when expanded.

>once|.|TRBV7-2|TRBJ2-3
CASSFRLTDTQYF
TGTGCCAGCAGCTTCCGACTTACAGATACGCAGTATTTT
>.|.|TRBV30|TRBJ2-5
CAWSEGGAEETQYF
TGTGCCTGGAGCGAAGGGGGGGCCGAAGAGACCCAGTACTTC
>.|.|TRBV6-6|TRBJ2-5
CASRARAGHYQETQYF
TGTGCCAGCAGAGCGAGAGCGGGACATTACCAAGAGACCCAGTACTTC
>.|TRBD1|TRBV11-1|TRBJ2-7
CASSPRTGNGEQYF
TGTGCCAGCAGCCCACGGACAGGGAATGGCGAGCAGTACTTC
>.|TRBD2|TRBV6-5|TRBJ2-1
CASRSGLGAYNEQFF
TGTGCCAGCCGTTCCGGACTAGGGGCCTACAATGAGCAGTTCTTC
>.|TRBD1|TRBV18|TRBJ2-7
CASSPGQAAHEQYF
TGTGCCAGCTCACCGGGACAGGCAGCCCACGAGCAGTACTTC
>once|TRBD1|TRBV19|TRBJ2-1
CASSVRGPYNEQFF
TGTGCCAGTAGTGTCAGGGGGCCGTACAATGAGCAGTTCTTC
>.|TRBD1|TRBV7-9|TRBJ2-7
CASSRPGTGSYEQYF
TGTGCCAGCAGCCGACCCGGGACAGGGTCGTACGAGCAGTACTTC
>.|TRBD1|TRBV2|TRBJ2-3
CATTRDRVTDTQYF
TGTGCCACCACCCGGGACAGGGTTACAGATACGCAGTATTTT
>.|.|TRBV7-2|TRBJ2-7
CASSKGLYEQYF
TGTGCCAGCAGCAAGGGGCTCTACGAGCAGTACTTC
>.|.|TRBV2|TRBJ2-5
CASSADIQETQYF
TGTGCCAGCAGTGCCGACATCCAAGAGACCCAGTACTTC
>.|.|TRBV18|TRBJ1-1
CASSPDTMNTEAFF
TGTGCCAGCTCACCGGACACAATGAACACTGAAGCTTTCTTT
>few|.|TRBV19|TRBJ1-1
CASSPRGLPNTEAFF
TGTGCCAGTAGTCCCCGGGGGTTGCCGAACACTGAAGCTTTCTTT
>.|TRBD1|TRBV30|TRBJ2-7
CAWSGTGGLSYEQYF
TGTGCCTGGAGCGGGACAGGGGGATTGTCCTACGAGCAGTACTTC
>.|.|TRBV11-2|TRBJ2-3
CASSYGRGRGVKKDTQYF
TGTGCCAGCAGCTACGGAAGAGGTCGGGGTGTCAAGAAAGATACGCAGTATTTT
>.|.|TRBV5-5|TRBJ2-7
CASSLAGSLVYEQYF
TGTGCCAGCAGCTTGGCGGGGTCCCTTGTATACGAGCAGTACTTC
>few|TRBD1|TRBV6-5|TRBJ2-5
CASRGQGEETQYF
TGTGCCAGCAGGGGACAGGGAGAGGAGACCCAGTACTTC
>once|.|TRBV15|TRBJ1-3
CATSRGGTAGNTIYF
TGTGCCACCAGCAGAGGTGGTACGGCTGGAAACACCATATATTTT
>.|TRBD1|TRBV6-6|TRBJ2-7
CASTDQGQGADEQYF
TGTGCCAGCACCGACCAGGGACAGGGGGCGGACGAGCAGTACTTC
>.|TRBD2|TRBV11-2|TRBJ2-5
CASSRSGRKETQYF
TGTGCCAGCAGCCGAAGCGGGAGGAAAGAGACCCAGTACTTC
>.|.|TRBV10-3|TRBJ2-5
CAISEGGFQETQYF
TGTGCCATCAGTGAAGGGGGTTTCCAAGAGACCCAGTACTTC
>.|TRBD1|TRBV5-6|TRBJ1-6
CASSRDRGNSPLHF
TGTGCCAGCAGCAGGGACAGGGGGAATTCACCCCTCCACTTT
>.|TRBD1|TRBV5-1|TRBJ2-3
CASSLRPGQGTDTQYF
TGCGCCAGCAGCTTGAGACCGGGACAGGGGACAGATACGCAGTATTTT
>.|.|TRBV27|TRBJ2-2
CASSSIMRGGTSNTGELFF
TGTGCCAGCAGCTCTATAATGCGGGGAGGGACATCCAACACCGGGGAGCTGTTTTTT
>.|.|TRBV29-1|TRBJ2-5
CSVEDTGSKETQYF
TGCAGCGTTGAAGATACGGGATCTAAGGAGACCCAGTACTTC
>.|TRBD2|TRBV6-1|TRBJ2-7
CASGTSGSSYEQYF
TGTGCCAGCGGGACTAGCGGGAGCTCCTACGAGCAGTACTTC
>.|.|TRBV19|TRBJ1-6
CASSIDPTEPSPLHF
TGTGCCAGTAGTATAGATCCAACAGAGCCTTCACCCCTCCACTTT
>once|TRBD2|TRBV7-9|TRBJ2-2
CASSSWTSGGTGELFF
TGTGCCAGCAGCTCATGGACTAGCGGAGGAACCGGGGAGCTGTTTTTT
>.|.|TRBV5-4|TRBJ2-7
CASSLKGTGIQQYF
TGTGCCAGCAGCTTGAAGGGTACGGGGATTCAGCAGTACTTC
>few|.|TRBV6-5|TRBJ2-7
CASSPRGGPQYEQYF
TGTGCCAGCAGCCCGAGAGGGGGACCCCAGTACGAGCAGTACTTC
>.|.|TRBV13|TRBJ1-3
CASSRAGLNTIYF
TGTGCCAGCAGCCGAGCAGGCCTTAACACCATATATTTT
>once|TRBD2|TRBV27|TRBJ2-2
CASRPRGTSGRQYTGELFF
TGTGCCAGCAGACCTAGGGGGACTAGCGGGAGACAGTACACCGGGGAGCTGTTTTTT
>.|.|TRBV5-1|TRBJ1-1
CASSLGQVGIMNTEAFF
TGCGCCAGCAGCTTGGGACAGGTAGGAATCATGAACACTGAAGCTTTCTTT
>.|.|TRBV5-1|TRBJ2-2
CASSLVWKTTEGSTGELFF
TGCGCCAGCAGCTTGGTGTGGAAGACGACAGAAGGTAGCACCGGGGAGCTGTTTTTT
>.|TRBD1|TRBV9|TRBJ2-5
CASSMGTGQETQYF
TGTGCCAGCAGCATGGGGACAGGCCAAGAGACCCAGTACTTC
>.|TRBD2|TRBV19|TRBJ2-5
CASSFGGAAETQYF
TGTGCCAGTAGTTTCGGGGGGGCGGCGGAGACCCAGTACTTC